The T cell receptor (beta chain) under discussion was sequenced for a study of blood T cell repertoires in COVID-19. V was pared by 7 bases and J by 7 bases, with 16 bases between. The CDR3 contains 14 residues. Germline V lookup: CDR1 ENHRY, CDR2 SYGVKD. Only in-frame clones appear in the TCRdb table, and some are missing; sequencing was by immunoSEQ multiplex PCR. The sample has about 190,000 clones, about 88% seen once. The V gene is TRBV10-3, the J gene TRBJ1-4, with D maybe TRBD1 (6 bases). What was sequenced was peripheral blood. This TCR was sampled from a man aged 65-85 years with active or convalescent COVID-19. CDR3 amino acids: CAITPGGAGEKLFF. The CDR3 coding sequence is TGTGCCATCACCCCGGGGGGGGCTGGTGAAAAACTGTTTTTT.